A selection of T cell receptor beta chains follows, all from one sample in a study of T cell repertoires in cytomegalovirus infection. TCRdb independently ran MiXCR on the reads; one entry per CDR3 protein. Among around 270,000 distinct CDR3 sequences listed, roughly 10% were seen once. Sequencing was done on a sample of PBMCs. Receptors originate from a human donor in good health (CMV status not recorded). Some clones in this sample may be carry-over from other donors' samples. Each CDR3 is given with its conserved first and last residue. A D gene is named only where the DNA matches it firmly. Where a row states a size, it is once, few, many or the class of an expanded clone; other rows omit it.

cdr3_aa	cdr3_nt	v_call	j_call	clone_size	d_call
CAGQTGNTIYF	TGTGCCGGCCAAACCGGAAACACCATATATTTT	TRBV7-2	TRBJ1-3	many	-
CASSYKRDTEAFF	TGTGCCAGCAGTTACAAAAGGGACACTGAAGCTTTCTTT	TRBV6-8	TRBJ1-1	many	-
CSAGAGTGARYTF	TGCAGTGCCGGCGCGGGGACAGGGGCTCGCTACACCTTC	TRBV20-1	TRBJ1-2	many	TRBD1
CASSEGRRIEQFF	TGTGCCAGCAGTGAAGGGCGGAGGATTGAGCAGTTCTTC	TRBV2	TRBJ2-1	-	-
CASSIRGSNQPQHF	TGTGCCAGTAGTATAAGGGGGAGCAATCAGCCCCAGCATTTT	TRBV19	TRBJ1-5	many	-
CASSLEQVAFF	TGTGCCAGCAGCTTAGAACAGGTTGCTTTCTTT	TRBV7-2	TRBJ1-1	many	-
CATTVGRISNQPQHF	TGTGCCACCACTGTGGGCAGAATAAGCAATCAGCCCCAGCATTTT	TRBV7-8	TRBJ1-5	many	-
CASSFPGGLGYTF	TGTGCCAGCAGCTTCCCGGGAGGGCTTGGCTACACCTTC	TRBV7-2	TRBJ1-2	many	-
CASSPLAGLQETQYF	TGCGCCAGCAGCCCTTTAGCGGGACTCCAAGAGACCCAGTACTTC	TRBV5-1	TRBJ2-5	few	TRBD2
CASSRNSASGGYGYTF	TGTGCCAGCAGCCGAAATTCCGCGTCCGGGGGCTATGGCTACACCTTC	TRBV3-1	TRBJ1-2	many	-
CASSRDRASNQPQHF	TGTGCCAGCAGTCGGGACAGGGCAAGCAATCAGCCCCAGCATTTT	TRBV5-5	TRBJ1-5	many	TRBD1
CASSPRTGLGETQYF	TGTGCCAGCAGCCCGAGGACAGGGCTGGGAGAGACCCAGTACTTC	TRBV7-8	TRBJ2-5	many	TRBD1
CASSKRPAGQGILDTEAFF	TGCGCCAGCAGCAAGCGACCCGCGGGACAGGGAATTTTGGACACTGAAGCTTTCTTT	TRBV4-3	TRBJ1-1	few	TRBD1
CASSPRPGASPLHF	TGTGCCAGCAGCCCCCGCCCGGGGGCTTCACCCCTCCACTTT	TRBV7-8	TRBJ1-6	many	-
CSASGLAREQFF	TGCAGTGCTAGTGGACTAGCCCGGGAGCAGTTCTTC	TRBV20-1	TRBJ2-1	-	TRBD2
CASSFGLASSNEQFF	TGTGCCAGCAGCTTCGGACTAGCGTCCTCCAATGAGCAGTTCTTC	TRBV7-2	TRBJ2-1	few	TRBD2
CASSYSDSVAYAYNEQFF	TGTGCCAGCAGTTACTCGGATTCTGTAGCCTACGCCTACAATGAGCAGTTCTTC	TRBV6-2/TRBV6-3	TRBJ2-1	many	-
CASTLGGSDSPLHF	TGTGCCAGCACCCTTGGGGGAAGTGATTCACCCCTCCACTTT	TRBV12-3/TRBV12-4	TRBJ1-6	many	-
CASSYTSFGFYGYTF	TGTGCCAGCAGTTACACATCCTTCGGGTTTTATGGCTACACCTTC	TRBV6-5	TRBJ1-2	many	-
CASSLEGVQTEAFF	TGTGCCAGCAGCTTAGAGGGGGTACAGACTGAAGCTTTCTTT	TRBV7-2	TRBJ1-1	many	-
CASSPPGQGAKDTQYF	TGTGCCAGCAGCCCCCCGGGACAGGGGGCAAAAGATACGCAGTATTTT	TRBV7-2	TRBJ2-3	many	TRBD1
CASSGKGGTETQYF	TGTGCCAGCAGCGGAAAGGGGGGGACAGAGACCCAGTACTTC	TRBV7-8	TRBJ2-5	-	-
CASSLRQGKGNTEAFF	TGTGCCAGCAGCTTGAGGCAGGGGAAAGGAAACACTGAAGCTTTCTTT	TRBV7-2	TRBJ1-1	many	-
CASSYSFLLRQGQEEQYF	TGTGCCAGCAGTTACTCCTTCCTCCTGAGACAGGGGCAGGAGGAGCAGTACTTC	TRBV6-2/TRBV6-3	TRBJ2-7	few	TRBD1
CASLLALNTGELFF	TGTGCCAGCCTCCTAGCGCTCAACACCGGGGAGCTGTTTTTT	TRBV7-2	TRBJ2-2	many	-
CSARGSQSGYEQYF	TGCAGTGCTAGAGGTTCCCAATCGGGTTACGAGCAGTACTTC	TRBV20-1	TRBJ2-7	-	-
CASSGGWASTDTQYF	TGTGCCAGCAGTGGAGGGTGGGCGAGCACAGATACGCAGTATTTT	TRBV25-1	TRBJ2-3	many	-
CSAYSWDRFTDTQYF	TGCAGTGCCTACTCTTGGGACAGGTTCACAGATACGCAGTATTTT	TRBV20-1	TRBJ2-3	many	TRBD1
CASSQAAGGNIQYF	TGTGCCAGCAGCCAAGCCGCTGGGGGAAACATTCAGTACTTC	TRBV4-2	TRBJ2-4	many	-
CASKTDTIAGGLIF	TGTGCCAGCAAAACGGACACAATAGCGGGAGGCCTTATCTTC	TRBV6-2/TRBV6-3	TRBJ2-1	many	TRBD2
CASTKTLSRGNYGYTF	TGTGCCAGCACCAAGACCCTTTCTCGGGGTAACTATGGCTACACCTTC	TRBV7-2	TRBJ1-2	many	-
CASRSGGTEETQYF	TGCGCCAGCAGATCGGGGGGCACGGAAGAGACCCAGTACTTC	TRBV5-1	TRBJ2-5	many	-
CASSSPPGQTRNEKLFF	TGCGCCAGCAGCTCACCCCCCGGACAGACCCGGAATGAAAAACTGTTTTTT	TRBV5-1	TRBJ1-4	many	-
CASSLRLYEQYF	TGTGCCAGCAGTTTAAGGCTCTACGAGCAGTACTTC	TRBV28	TRBJ2-7	few	-
CASSPTQGRNTIYF	TGTGCCAGCTCACCAACCCAGGGGCGAAACACCATATATTTT	TRBV18	TRBJ1-3	-	-
CSARVVGSGSTDTQYF	TGCAGTGCTAGAGTAGTTGGTAGCGGTAGCACAGATACGCAGTATTTT	TRBV20-1	TRBJ2-3	once	-
CASSGFRVLNSPLHF	TGTGCCAGCAGTGGTTTCCGGGTCTTGAATTCACCCCTCCACTTT	TRBV25-1	TRBJ1-6	few	-
CASSQGRAGNTIYF	TGTGCCAGCAGCCAGGGGAGGGCTGGAAACACCATATATTTT	TRBV7-9	TRBJ1-3	once	-
CASSLDMTDTLFF	TGTGCCAGCAGCTTAGATATGACAGATACACTGTTTTTT	TRBV7-2	TRBJ1-4	few	-
CASSLASSGPQFF	TGTGCCAGCAGCTTAGCTTCTAGCGGCCCCCAGTTCTTC	TRBV7-9	TRBJ2-1	many	TRBD2
CASRPDDHAVLGQFF	TGCGCCAGCAGGCCGGACGACCATGCGGTGTTGGGGCAGTTCTTC	TRBV5-1	TRBJ2-1	many	-
CASSFVGAGWEQYF	TGTGCCAGCAGTTTCGTAGGGGCAGGCTGGGAGCAGTACTTC	TRBV28	TRBJ2-7	-	-
CASSLAALPSNEQFF	TGTGCCAGCAGCTTAGCCGCGCTTCCCTCCAATGAGCAGTTCTTC	TRBV11-2	TRBJ2-1	many	-
CASSSREGLSETQYF	TGTGCCAGCAGTTCCCGAGAGGGTTTATCGGAGACCCAGTACTTC	TRBV7-2	TRBJ2-5	many	-
CASSPGRGGGLNTEAFF	TGCGCCAGCAGCCCCGGTCGTGGGGGAGGACTGAACACTGAAGCTTTCTTT	TRBV5-1	TRBJ1-1	few	-
CASSSSRGTGRHF	TGTGCCAGCAGTTCCTCACGAGGGACCGGCCGGCATTTT	TRBV27	TRBJ1-5	many	-
CASSSPGQGSGNTIYF	TGTGCCAGCAGTTCACCGGGACAAGGCTCTGGAAACACCATATATTTT	TRBV7-6	TRBJ1-3	many	-
CASEGTGHPPLAFF	TGTGCCAGCGAAGGGACAGGTCATCCCCCACTTGCTTTCTTT	TRBV7-8	TRBJ1-1	many	TRBD1
CSALQGVQETQYF	TGCAGCGCCCTACAGGGTGTACAAGAGACCCAGTACTTC	TRBV29-1	TRBJ2-5	few	-
CASSLSGTGINQPQHF	TGTGCCAGCAGCTTATCCGGGACAGGGATCAATCAGCCCCAGCATTTT	TRBV7-2	TRBJ1-5	many	TRBD1
CASSYSGSTEAFF	TGTGCCAGCAGTTACTCAGGGAGCACTGAAGCTTTCTTT	TRBV6-6	TRBJ1-1	many	-
CAIRRDKNTGELFF	TGTGCCATCAGGCGGGACAAGAACACCGGGGAGCTGTTTTTT	TRBV10-3	TRBJ2-2	many	-
CASSPAQGAYEQYF	TGTGCCAGCTCACCCGCACAGGGGGCCTACGAGCAGTACTTC	TRBV18	TRBJ2-7	-	TRBD1